This TCR beta chain was recovered during a study of Ad26.COV2.S vaccination and SARS-CoV-2 variants (dated by TCRdb to about 2021). Study-level background: Vaccine-arm donors were drawn from COV1001, a multicentre, randomized, double-blind, placebo-controlled phase I-IIa trial of Ad26.COV2.S in healthy adults. Ad26.COV2.S was given intramuscularly at 5x10^10 or 1x10^11 viral particles, as a single shot or as two shots 56 days apart. The specificity and breadth of SARS-CoV-2-reactive T cell receptors after Ad26.COV2.S vaccination were assessed by TCRbeta repertoire sequencing. A total of 32 samples were included in the TCR-sequenced set, comprising approximately 20 Ad26.COV2.S vaccine recipients, 5 placebo recipients and 8 SARS-CoV-2 convalescent individuals. Trial participants were randomized into five groups of five: low-dose or high-dose Ad26.COV2.S given once or twice, or placebo on both occasions. Investigators remained blinded to trial group allocation during experiments and outcome assessment. The research as a whole found: The authors noted that the TCR breadth and depth analyses may have underestimated total T cell responses. Comparing responses between vaccine doses or regimens was not something the study was powered to do. Compared with placebo recipients, Ad26.COV2.S recipients showed higher spike-specific TCR breadth (P = 0.0014). After vaccination, substantial breadth of spike-specific CD8+ and CD4+ T cell responses was reported. Vaccine and placebo recipients had similar non-spike TCR breadth, a finding consistent with the vaccine containing only spike.

The treatment or condition label here, explained by the study, means: some 19 received Ad26.COV2.S at low or high dose, single or two shots; several received placebo; per-sample allocation not given. For vaccine and placebo recipients, the sequenced repertoires came from samples collected on day 63 after the first injection. In Cohort 1b, 25 or so adults aged 18-55 years were enrolled at a single site in Boston, USA, between 29 July and 7 August 2020. Ad26.COV2.S was a replication-incompetent adenovirus type 26 vector that expressed a prefusion-stabilized SARS-CoV-2 spike protein derived from the original Wuhan strain. In the case of this clone: The antigen this receptor binds is unknown. Base-call qualities are not available, and no considerably larger clone is one nucleotide away.

The germline V gene (reference sequence) supplies CDR1 SEHNR and CDR2 FQNEAQ. V trim: 2 bases; J trim: 7 bases; unmatched bases: 9. The CDR3 has 16 amino acids, counting the end cysteine and phenylalanine. Only the CDR3 portion is preserved as DNA: 48 bases, with reading frame beginning at the first base. The immunoSEQ Assay was used to sequence TCRbeta CDR3 regions. After extraction, genomic DNA underwent amplification by bias-controlled multiplex PCR, followed by high-throughput sequencing. In the authors' own workflow: To quantify the absolute abundance of every unique TCRbeta CDR3 region, sequences were collapsed and filtered. T cell fraction was estimated by normalization of TCRbeta template counts to usable DNA, with usable DNA being measured through amplification of reference genes present in all nucleated cells. Repertoire TCRs were annotated as SARS-CoV-2-specific by exact matching of V gene, CDR3 amino acid sequence and J gene to a known reactive TCR set. The reference SARS-CoV-2 TCR set came from MIRA and was filtered for enrichment in COVID-19-positive ImmuneCODE repertoires, removing public or cross-reactive TCRs. Using the MIRA antigens, annotated TCRs were further analysed by specific ORF or by position within an ORF. Breadth was defined as the number of annotated unique rearrangements divided by the total number of unique productive rearrangements, and depth was defined as the summed frequency of the annotated unique rearrangements. Two-sided Wilcoxon rank-sum tests were used to compare TCR breadth between groups. TCRdb carries this immuneACCESS record with in-frame sequences only. Its versions omit some clonotypes, under half of them owing to an unresolved V gene in the studies checked, with the rest unexplained. V and J calls and clone size are those listed in that table; D and trimming were worked out from the DNA. The sample table shows about 350,000 clones, and approximately 86% are seen once. The top ten hold approximately 12% of the sample.

Sequences were derived from peripheral blood, sampled in a trial of Ad26.COV2.S vaccine versus placebo. The sequence is built from TRBV7-9 and TRBJ2-1, and 9 junction bases match TRBD1. The origin of this receptor is a person aged 18 to 65 who received the Ad26.COV2.S COVID-19 vaccine or a placebo. The sequence in DNA is TGTGCCAGCAGCTTAAGCCCGGGACAGGGACCGAATGAGCAGTTCTTC. Its protein is CASSLSPGQGPNEQFF.